The rows below give T cell receptor beta chains drawn from one sample of a study of STAT5B mutations in CD4+ large granular lymphocyte leukemia. Sequenced by immunoSEQ multiplex PCR; TCRdb stores in-frame clones only, minus some. The sample has about 48,000 clones, roughly two thirds seen once. The sequenced sample consisted of CD4+ T cells from blood buffy coats. These receptor sequences come from a human donor in good health. Both conserved end residues are part of each CDR3. Fields, in order: J gene, D gene, V gene, clone size, CDR3 DNA, CDR3 protein. D genes are given only for firm matches. Expanded clones get a size class; other rows say once, few or many, or leave the size out.

TRBJ2-5	-	TRBV30	-	TGTGCCTGGACCGAGCGATTCGAGACCCAGTACTTC	CAWTERFETQYF
TRBJ2-7	-	TRBV7-9	few	TGTGCCAGCAGTTCAGCCTACGAGCAGTACTTC	CASSSAYEQYF
TRBJ1-2	-	TRBV7-3	-	TGTGCCAGCAGCTTAAGGTCCGCGGAGAACTATGGCTACACCTTC	CASSLRSAENYGYTF
TRBJ1-3	-	TRBV7-2	-	TGTGCCAGCAGCTTAGGGGGGGGCGGAAACACCATATATTTT	CASSLGGGGNTIYF
TRBJ2-4	TRBD1	TRBV27	-	TGTGCCAGCACCGCTAACGGACAGGGCGGCATTCAGTACTTC	CASTANGQGGIQYF
TRBJ1-2	TRBD1	TRBV11-2	-	TGTGCCAGCAGCTGGGGACAGCCACAGGAAACTGGCTACACCTTC	CASSWGQPQETGYTF
TRBJ2-5	TRBD2	TRBV4-2	-	TGTGCCAGCAGCCCGGGACTAGCGGGGCTGCAAGAGACCCAGTACTTC	CASSPGLAGLQETQYF
TRBJ1-1	TRBD1	TRBV18	-	TGTGCCAGCTCACGTTCAGGGGGCGCGGGGATGAACACTGAAGCTTTCTTT	CASSRSGGAGMNTEAFF
TRBJ2-3	-	TRBV6-6	-	TGTGCCAGCACCGACAGCACAGATACGCAGTATTTT	CASTDSTDTQYF
TRBJ2-1	TRBD2	TRBV29-1	-	TGCAGCGTATCCGGGACTAGCGTCTCTCAGGAGTTCTTC	CSVSGTSVSQEFF
TRBJ2-5	TRBD2	TRBV28	-	TGTGCCAGCAGAAAGACTAGCGGGGGGGCCTTGGAGACCCAGTACTTC	CASRKTSGGALETQYF
TRBJ2-1	-	TRBV2	-	TGTGCCAGCAGTGAAGTGGGACCCTACAATGAGCAGTTCTTC	CASSEVGPYNEQFF
TRBJ2-3	-	TRBV2	-	TGTGCCAGCAGTGAGAGGCCCTCTGAGGATACGCAGTATTTT	CASSERPSEDTQYF
TRBJ2-7	-	TRBV30	once	TGTGCCTGGCAGGGTTCCTACGAGCAGTACTTC	CAWQGSYEQYF
TRBJ1-1	-	TRBV10-3	few	TGTGCCATCAGCCTACAGGGGAACACTGAAGCTTTCTTT	CAISLQGNTEAFF
TRBJ2-2	-	TRBV7-3	-	TGTGCCAGCAGCCCAATGGGTGACACCGGGGAGCTGTTTTTT	CASSPMGDTGELFF
TRBJ2-5	-	TRBV7-2	-	TGTGCCAGCAGCCCCCAGGGGAGCGGAGAGACCCAGTACTTC	CASSPQGSGETQYF
TRBJ2-5	TRBD2	TRBV7-2	-	TGTGCCAGCAGCTTAGTTACTAGCGGGGTGGAGACCCAGTACTTC	CASSLVTSGVETQYF
TRBJ1-2	-	TRBV5-5	-	TGTGCCAGCAGCTTGGAGCCGGGGGTGGGCTACACCTTC	CASSLEPGVGYTF
TRBJ2-5	TRBD2	TRBV7-8	once	TGTGCCAGCAGCCGGGCTAGGGGTAGCGGGGGGGAACAAGAGACCCAGTACTTC	CASSRARGSGGEQETQYF
TRBJ2-3	TRBD1	TRBV2	-	TGTGCCAGCAAGGGGGCGGCTAGCACAGATACGCAGTATTTT	CASKGAASTDTQYF
TRBJ1-3	-	TRBV18	-	TGTGCCAGCTCACCAGTGGACAAAGGGAGCTCTGGAAACACCATATATTTT	CASSPVDKGSSGNTIYF
TRBJ2-7	-	TRBV30	-	TGTGCCTGGGGGACCGGATCTACTTATGAGCAGTACTTC	CAWGTGSTYEQYF
TRBJ1-6	-	TRBV2	-	TGTGCCAGCAAATCCGGGACCGATGATTCACCCCTCCACTTT	CASKSGTDDSPLHF
TRBJ2-3	-	TRBV7-9	-	TGTGCCAGCAGCTTATTGGGAGAGGTCACAGATACGCAGTATTTT	CASSLLGEVTDTQYF
TRBJ1-4	TRBD1	TRBV4-1	-	TGCGCCAGCAGCCAAGATTACGGGGCTGGGACAGGGACAACTAATGAAAAACTGTTTTTT	CASSQDYGAGTGTTNEKLFF
TRBJ1-2	TRBD1	TRBV6-1	-	TGTGCCAGCAGTGAATCAGGGGGCAAGGGCTACACCTTC	CASSESGGKGYTF
TRBJ1-1	-	TRBV2	few	TGTGCCAGCAGTACCAGTGGAGAAGCTTTCTTT	CASSTSGEAFF
TRBJ2-5	-	TRBV2	-	TGTGCCAGCAGACTCCAAGAGACCCAGTACTTC	CASRLQETQYF
TRBJ1-5	-	TRBV28	few	TGTGCCAGCAGTTTTCAGGAGCAGCCCCAGCATTTT	CASSFQEQPQHF
TRBJ1-1	-	TRBV19	few	TGTGCCAGTAGTATAGGGTCAAGGGGCACTGAAGCTTTCTTT	CASSIGSRGTEAFF
TRBJ2-3	TRBD2	TRBV18	-	TGTGCCAGCTCACCGCAACTAGCGGGGGACACAGATACGCAGTATTTT	CASSPQLAGDTDTQYF
TRBJ2-1	-	TRBV6-1	-	TGTGCCAGCAGATCTCTCGGAAATGAGCAGTTCTTC	CASRSLGNEQFF